This T cell receptor beta chain was observed in a study of blood T cell repertoires in COVID-19. Study in general: Specimens from acute and convalescent COVID-19 originated in the United States, Italy and Spain. In each case, the material was cDNA or gDNA derived from T cells, B-cell-depleted T cells, or PBMCs.

In the study's own analysis: Reference gene primer amplification yielded estimated nucleated cell counts. Here immunoSEQ multiplex PCR was the method, and the copy in TCRdb shows in-frame clones only, minus some. V, J and clone size are taken as reported in that table, and D and trimming were inferred from the DNA itself. This table holds fewer than 110,000 clones, around 90% found once. CDR3 length equals 12 residues. Germline CDR1 reads SQVTM; CDR2 reads ANQGSEA. V was clipped by 7 bases and J by 4 bases, with 13 bases between them. Sequencing was carried out using peripheral blood. This TCR derives from a man between 45 and 60 years old with acute or convalescent COVID-19. The chain carries TRBV29-1 and TRBJ1-1; a weak D match, TRBD1 (5 bases). The CDR3 sequence is CSARVGGTEAFF. The CDR3 DNA sequence: TGCAGCGCTAGGGTGGGGGGCACTGAAGCTTTCTTT.